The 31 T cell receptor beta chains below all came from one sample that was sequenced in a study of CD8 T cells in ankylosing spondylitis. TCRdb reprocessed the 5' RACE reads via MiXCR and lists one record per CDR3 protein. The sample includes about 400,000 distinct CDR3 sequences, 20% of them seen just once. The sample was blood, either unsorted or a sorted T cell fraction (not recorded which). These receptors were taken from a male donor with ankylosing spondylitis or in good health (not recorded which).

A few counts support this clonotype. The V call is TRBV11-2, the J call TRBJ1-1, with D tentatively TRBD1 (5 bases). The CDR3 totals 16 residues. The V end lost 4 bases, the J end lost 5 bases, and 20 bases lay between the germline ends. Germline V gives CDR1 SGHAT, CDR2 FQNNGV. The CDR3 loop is CASSSRRGGGWTEAFF. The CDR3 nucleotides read TGTGCCAGCAGCTCCCGTCGCGGGGGGGGGTGGACTGAAGCTTTCTTT.

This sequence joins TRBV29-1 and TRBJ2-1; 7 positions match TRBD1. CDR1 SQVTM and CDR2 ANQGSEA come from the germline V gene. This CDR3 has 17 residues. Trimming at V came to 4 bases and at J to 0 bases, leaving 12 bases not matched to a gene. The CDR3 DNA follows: TGCAGCGTTGGGGACGAATTACAGGGGAGCTCCTACAATGAGCAGTTCTTC. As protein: CSVGDELQGSSYNEQFF.

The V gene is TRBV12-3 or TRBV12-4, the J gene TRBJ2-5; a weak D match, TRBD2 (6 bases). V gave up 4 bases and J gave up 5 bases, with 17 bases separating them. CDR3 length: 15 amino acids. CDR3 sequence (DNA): TGTGCCAGCAGTTCTACGGGACTTTGGGGGGAGACCCAGTACTTC. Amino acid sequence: CASSSTGLWGETQYF.

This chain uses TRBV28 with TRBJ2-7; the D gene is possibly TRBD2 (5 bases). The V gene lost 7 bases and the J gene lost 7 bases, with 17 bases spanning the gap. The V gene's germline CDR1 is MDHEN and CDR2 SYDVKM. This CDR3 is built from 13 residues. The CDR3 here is CASNPLATGEQYF. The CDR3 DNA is TGTGCCAGCAACCCTCTGGCCACGGGGGAGCAGTACTTC.

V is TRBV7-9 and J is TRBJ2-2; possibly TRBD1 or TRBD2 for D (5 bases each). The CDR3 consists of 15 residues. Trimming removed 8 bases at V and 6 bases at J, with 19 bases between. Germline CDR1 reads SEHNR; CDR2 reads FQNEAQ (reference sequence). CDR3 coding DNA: TGTGCCAGCCCTCCCGAGGGGACCGGGGCCGGGGAGCTGTTTTTT. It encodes CASPPEGTGAGELFF. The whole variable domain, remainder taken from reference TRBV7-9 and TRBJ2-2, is DTGVSQNPRHKITKRGQNVTFRCDPISEHNRLYWYRQTLGQGPEFLTYFQNEAQLEKSRLLSDRFSAERPKGSFSTLEIQRTEQGDSAMYLCASPPEGTGAGELFFGEGSRLTVL.

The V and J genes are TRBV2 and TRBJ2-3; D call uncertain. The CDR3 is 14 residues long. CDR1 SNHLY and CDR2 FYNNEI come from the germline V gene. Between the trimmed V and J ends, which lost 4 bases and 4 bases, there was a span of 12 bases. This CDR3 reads CASSGGLRADTQYF. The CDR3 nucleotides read TGTGCCAGCAGTGGGGGTTTAAGGGCAGATACGCAGTATTTT.

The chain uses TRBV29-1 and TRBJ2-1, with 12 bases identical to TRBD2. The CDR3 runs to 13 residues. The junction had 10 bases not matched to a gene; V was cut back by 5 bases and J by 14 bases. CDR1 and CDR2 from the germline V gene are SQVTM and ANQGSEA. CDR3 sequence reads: CSVRPSGGAWKFF. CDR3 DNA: TGCAGCGTTAGGCCTAGCGGGGGGGCCTGGAAGTTCTTC.

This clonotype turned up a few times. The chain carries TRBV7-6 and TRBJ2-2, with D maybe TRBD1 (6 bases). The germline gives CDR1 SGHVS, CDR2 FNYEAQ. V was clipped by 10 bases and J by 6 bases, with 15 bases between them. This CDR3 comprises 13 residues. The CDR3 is CATTPTGPGELFF. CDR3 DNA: TGTGCCACAACCCCAACAGGGCCCGGGGAGCTGTTTTTT.

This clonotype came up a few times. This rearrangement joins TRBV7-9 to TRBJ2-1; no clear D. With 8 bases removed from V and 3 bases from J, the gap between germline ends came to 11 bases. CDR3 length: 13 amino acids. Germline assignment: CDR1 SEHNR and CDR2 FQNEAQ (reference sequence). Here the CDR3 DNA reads TGTGCCAGCGCACTATTAGGCTACAATGAGCAGTTCTTC. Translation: CASALLGYNEQFF.

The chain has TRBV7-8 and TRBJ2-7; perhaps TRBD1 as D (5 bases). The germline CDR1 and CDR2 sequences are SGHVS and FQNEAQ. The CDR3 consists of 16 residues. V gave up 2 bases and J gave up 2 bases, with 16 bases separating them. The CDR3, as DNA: TGTGCCAGCAGCTTATACCTGCAGGGTGCGGCCTACGAGCAGTACTTC. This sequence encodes CASSLYLQGAAYEQYF.

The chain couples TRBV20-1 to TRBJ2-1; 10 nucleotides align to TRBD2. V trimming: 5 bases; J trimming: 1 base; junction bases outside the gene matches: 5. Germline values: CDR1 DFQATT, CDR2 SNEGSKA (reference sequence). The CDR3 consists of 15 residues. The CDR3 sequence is CSAPPSGGSYNEQFF. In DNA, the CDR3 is TGCAGTGCTCCCCCTAGCGGGGGTTCCTACAATGAGCAGTTCTTC.

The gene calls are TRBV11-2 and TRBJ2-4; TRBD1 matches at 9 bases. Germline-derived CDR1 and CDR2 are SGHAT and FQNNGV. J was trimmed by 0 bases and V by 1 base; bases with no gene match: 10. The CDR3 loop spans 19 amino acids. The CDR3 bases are TGTGCCAGCAGCTTAGTCTTGGGAGACAGGGGGTTAGCCAAAAACATTCAGTACTTC. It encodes CASSLVLGDRGLAKNIQYF.

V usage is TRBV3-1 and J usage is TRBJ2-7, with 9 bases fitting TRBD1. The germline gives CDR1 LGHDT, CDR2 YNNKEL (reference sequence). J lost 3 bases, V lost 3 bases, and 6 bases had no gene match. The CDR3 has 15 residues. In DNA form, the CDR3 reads TGTGCCAGCAGCCAGGGCCGACAGGGGGGCTACGAGCAGTACTTC. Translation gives CASSQGRQGGYEQYF.

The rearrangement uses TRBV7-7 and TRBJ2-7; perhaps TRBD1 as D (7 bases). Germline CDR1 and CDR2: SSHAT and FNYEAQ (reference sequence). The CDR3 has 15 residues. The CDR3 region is CAPSPSRGVPYEQYF. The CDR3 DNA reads TGTGCTCCGTCCCCATCCAGGGGGGTTCCCTACGAGCAGTACTTC.

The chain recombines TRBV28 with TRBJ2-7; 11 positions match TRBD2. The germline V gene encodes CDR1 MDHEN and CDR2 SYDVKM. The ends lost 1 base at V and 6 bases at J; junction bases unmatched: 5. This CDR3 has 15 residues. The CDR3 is CASSLLAGGPGEQYF. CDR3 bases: TGTGCCAGCAGTTTATTAGCGGGGGGGCCTGGCGAGCAGTACTTC. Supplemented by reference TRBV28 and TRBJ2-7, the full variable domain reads DVKVTQSSRYLVKRTGEKVFLECVQDMDHENMFWYRQDPGLGLRLIYFSYDVKMKEKGDIPEGYSVSREKKERFSLILESASTNQTSMYLCASSLLAGGPGEQYFGPGTRLTVT.

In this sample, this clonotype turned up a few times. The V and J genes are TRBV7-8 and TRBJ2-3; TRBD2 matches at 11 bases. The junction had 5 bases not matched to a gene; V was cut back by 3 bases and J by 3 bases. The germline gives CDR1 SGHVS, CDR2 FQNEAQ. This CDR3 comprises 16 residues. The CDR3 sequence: CASSFSGGGWTDTQYF. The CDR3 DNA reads TGTGCCAGCAGCTTTAGCGGGGGGGGATGGACAGATACGCAGTATTTT.

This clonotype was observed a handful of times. The CDR3 is CASSQPYQETQYF. DNA of the CDR3: TGTGCCAGCAGCCAACCGTACCAAGAGACCCAGTACTTC. J is TRBJ2-5 and V is TRBV4-2; no clear D gene. The V gene's germline CDR1 is LGHNA and CDR2 YNFKEQ. V was clipped by 2 bases and J by 0 bases, with 4 bases between them. The CDR3 loop spans 13 amino acids.

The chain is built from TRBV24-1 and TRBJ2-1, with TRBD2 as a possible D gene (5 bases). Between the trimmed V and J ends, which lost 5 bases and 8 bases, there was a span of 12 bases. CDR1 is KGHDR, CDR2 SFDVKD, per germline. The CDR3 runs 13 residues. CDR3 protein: CATSVTEADEQFF. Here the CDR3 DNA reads TGTGCCACCAGTGTGACGGAGGCGGATGAGCAGTTCTTC.

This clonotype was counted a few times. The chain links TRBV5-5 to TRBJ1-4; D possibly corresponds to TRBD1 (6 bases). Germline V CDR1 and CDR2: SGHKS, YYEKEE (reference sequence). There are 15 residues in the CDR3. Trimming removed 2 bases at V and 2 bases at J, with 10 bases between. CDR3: CASSFWGATNEKLFF. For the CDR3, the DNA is TGTGCCAGCAGCTTCTGGGGGGCGACTAATGAAAAACTGTTTTTT.

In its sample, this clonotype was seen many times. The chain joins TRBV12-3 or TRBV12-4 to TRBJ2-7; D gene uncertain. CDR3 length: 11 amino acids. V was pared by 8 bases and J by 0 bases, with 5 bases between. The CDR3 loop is CASRLSYEQYF. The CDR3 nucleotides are TGTGCCAGCCGCCTCTCCTACGAGCAGTACTTC.

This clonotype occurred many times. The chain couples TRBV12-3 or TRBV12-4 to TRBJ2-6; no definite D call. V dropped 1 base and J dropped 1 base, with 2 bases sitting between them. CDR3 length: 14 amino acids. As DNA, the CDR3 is TGTGCCAGCAGTTTAGGTTCTGGGGCCAACGTCCTGACTTTC. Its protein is CASSLGSGANVLTF.

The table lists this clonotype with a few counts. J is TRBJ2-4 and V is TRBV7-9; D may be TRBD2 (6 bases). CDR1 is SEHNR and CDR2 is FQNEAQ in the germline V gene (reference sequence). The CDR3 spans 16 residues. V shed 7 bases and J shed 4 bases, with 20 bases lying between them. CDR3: CASTNSDGSLKNIQYF. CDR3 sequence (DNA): TGTGCCAGCACCAACAGCGACGGGAGCCTTAAAAACATTCAGTACTTC.

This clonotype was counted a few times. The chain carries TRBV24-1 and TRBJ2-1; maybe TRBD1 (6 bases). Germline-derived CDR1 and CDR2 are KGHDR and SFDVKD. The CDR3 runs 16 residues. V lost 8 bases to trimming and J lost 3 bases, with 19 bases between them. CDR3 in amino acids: CATKGRGRYYYNEQFF. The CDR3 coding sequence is TGTGCCACCAAGGGCAGGGGTCGGTATTACTACAATGAGCAGTTCTTC.

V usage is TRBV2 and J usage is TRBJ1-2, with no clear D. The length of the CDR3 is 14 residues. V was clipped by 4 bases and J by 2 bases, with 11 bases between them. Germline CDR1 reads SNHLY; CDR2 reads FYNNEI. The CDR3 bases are TGTGCCAGCAGTGGGGAGGGCGTGAACTATGGCTACACCTTC. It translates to CASSGEGVNYGYTF. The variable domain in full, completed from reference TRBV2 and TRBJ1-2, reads EPEVTQTPSHQVTQMGQEVILRCVPISNHLYFYWYRQILGQKVEFLVSFYNNEISEKSEIFDDQFSVERPDGSNFTLKIRSTKLEDSAMYFCASSGEGVNYGYTFGSGTRLTVV.

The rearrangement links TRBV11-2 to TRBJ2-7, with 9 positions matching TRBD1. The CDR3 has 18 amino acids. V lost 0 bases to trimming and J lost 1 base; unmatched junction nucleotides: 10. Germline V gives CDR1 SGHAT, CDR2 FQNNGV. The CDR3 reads CASSLEEWVGTGSYEQYF. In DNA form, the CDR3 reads TGTGCCAGCAGCTTAGAGGAGTGGGTCGGGACAGGGTCCTACGAGCAGTACTTC. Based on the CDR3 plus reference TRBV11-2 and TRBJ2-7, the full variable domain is EAGVAQSPRYKIIEKRQSVAFWCNPISGHATLYWYQQILGQGPKLLIQFQNNGVVDDSQLPKDRFSAERLKGVDSTLKIQPAKLEDSAVYLCASSLEEWVGTGSYEQYFGPGTRLTVT.

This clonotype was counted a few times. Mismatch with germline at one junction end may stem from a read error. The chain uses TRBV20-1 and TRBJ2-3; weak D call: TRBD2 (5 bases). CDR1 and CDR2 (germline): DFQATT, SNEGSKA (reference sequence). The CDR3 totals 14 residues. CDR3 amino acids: CSARAPAASDTQYF. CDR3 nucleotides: TGCAGTGCCAGAGCCCCAGCGGCGTCAGATACGCAGTATTTT.

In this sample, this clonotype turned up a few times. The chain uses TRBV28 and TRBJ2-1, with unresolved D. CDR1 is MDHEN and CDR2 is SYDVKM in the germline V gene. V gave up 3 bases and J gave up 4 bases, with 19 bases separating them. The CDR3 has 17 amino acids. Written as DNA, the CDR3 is TGTGCCAGCAGTTTTTCTAGTGCGATAGCCTTATACAATGAGCAGTTCTTC. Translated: CASSFSSAIALYNEQFF. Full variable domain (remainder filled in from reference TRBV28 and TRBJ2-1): DVKVTQSSRYLVKRTGEKVFLECVQDMDHENMFWYRQDPGLGLRLIYFSYDVKMKEKGDIPEGYSVSREKKERFSLILESASTNQTSMYLCASSFSSAIALYNEQFFGPGTRLTVL.

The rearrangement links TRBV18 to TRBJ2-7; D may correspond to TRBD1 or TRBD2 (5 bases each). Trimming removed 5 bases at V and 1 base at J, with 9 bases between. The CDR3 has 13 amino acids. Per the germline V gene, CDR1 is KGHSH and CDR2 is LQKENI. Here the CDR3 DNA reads TGTGCCAGCTCAGGGGACCGATCCTACGAGCAGTACTTC. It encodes CASSGDRSYEQYF.

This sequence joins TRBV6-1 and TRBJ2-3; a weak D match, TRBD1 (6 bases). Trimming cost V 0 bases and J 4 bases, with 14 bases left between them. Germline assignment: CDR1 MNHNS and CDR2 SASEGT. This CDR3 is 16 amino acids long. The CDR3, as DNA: TGTGCCAGCAGTGAAGCGTCAGGGGCAGGAGCAGATACGCAGTATTTT. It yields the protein CASSEASGAGADTQYF.

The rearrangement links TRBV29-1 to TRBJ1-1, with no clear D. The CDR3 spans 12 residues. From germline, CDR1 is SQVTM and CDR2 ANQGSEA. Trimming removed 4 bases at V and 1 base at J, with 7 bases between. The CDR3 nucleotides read TGCAGCGTTGCCACCCAGAACACTGAAGCTTTCTTT. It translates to CSVATQNTEAFF.

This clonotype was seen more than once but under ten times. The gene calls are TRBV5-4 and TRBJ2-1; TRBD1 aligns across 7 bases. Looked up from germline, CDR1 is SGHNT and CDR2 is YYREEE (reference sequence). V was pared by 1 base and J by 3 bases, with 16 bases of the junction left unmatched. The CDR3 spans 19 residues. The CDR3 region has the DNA TGTGCCAGCAGCTTGCGATTAATAGTGGGGACAGCCCTCTACAATGAGCAGTTCTTC. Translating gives CASSLRLIVGTALYNEQFF.